A single count supports the clone carrying this T cell receptor beta chain. Antigen: not known. CDR3 length equals 19 residues. Germline V gene data show CDR1 as SGHTA and CDR2 as FQGTGA. The junction had 10 bases not matched to a gene; V was cut back by 0 bases and J by 0 bases. Sequencing used immunoSEQ multiplex PCR; TCRdb keeps in-frame clones, though not all of them. The repertoire holds some 100,000 clones, with roughly 91% as singletons. This entry is derived from a study of graft-versus-host responses after intestinal transplantation. Looking at the study overall: After anti-thymocyte globulin induction, recipients took tacrolimus and steroids for around 3 years.

The receptor's source is a human donor who was the organ donor for an intestinal transplant. Material: unstimulated CD8+ T cells sorted from spleen or lymph node cells, obtained before transplant. This sequence joins TRBV7-3 and TRBJ2-2; TRBD1 matches 7 bases. The CDR3 spells CASSLTARTGLSNTGELFF. CDR3 DNA sequence: TGTGCCAGCAGCTTAACCGCCCGGACAGGTCTATCGAACACCGGGGAGCTGTTTTTT.